The present TCR beta chain was sequenced within a study of graft-versus-host responses after intestinal transplantation. Findings and limits, study-wide: Allografts carried high graft-versus-host to host-versus-graft clonal ratios in patients having graft-donor T cell macrochimerism.

The V and J ends lost 7 bases and 2 bases, in that order; junction bases with no gene match: 13. The V gene's germline CDR1 is MDHEN and CDR2 SYDVKM. There are 17 residues in the CDR3. This clone appeared a single time. Its antigen is as yet unknown. The table came from immunoSEQ multiplex PCR; TCRdb's copy has only in-frame clones and leaves some out. The repertoire holds 15,000 to 20,000 clones, with more than 80% as singletons. Here the sequenced sample was PBMCs, taken 350 to 400 days after transplant. The receptor was isolated from a human patient who received an intestinal transplant, so some T cells may come from the graft donor. The chain has TRBV28 and TRBJ2-7; 11 positions match TRBD2. The CDR3 region is CASTPRRGTSGPYEQYF. The CDR3, as DNA: TGTGCCAGCACCCCCCGCCGCGGGACTAGCGGACCCTACGAGCAGTACTTC.